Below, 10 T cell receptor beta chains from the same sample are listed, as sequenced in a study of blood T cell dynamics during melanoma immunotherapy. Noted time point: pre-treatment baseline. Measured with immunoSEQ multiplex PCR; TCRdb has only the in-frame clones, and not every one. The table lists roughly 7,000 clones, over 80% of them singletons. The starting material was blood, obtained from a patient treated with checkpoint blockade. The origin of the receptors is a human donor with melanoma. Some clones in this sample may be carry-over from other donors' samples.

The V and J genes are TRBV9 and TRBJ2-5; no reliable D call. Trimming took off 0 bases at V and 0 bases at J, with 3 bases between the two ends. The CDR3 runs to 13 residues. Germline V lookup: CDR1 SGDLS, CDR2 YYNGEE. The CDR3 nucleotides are TGTGCCAGCAGCGTAGGCCACCAAGAGACCCAGTACTTC. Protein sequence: CASSVGHQETQYF. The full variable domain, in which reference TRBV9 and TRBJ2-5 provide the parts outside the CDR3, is DSGVTQTPKHLITATGQRVTLRCSPRSGDLSVYWYQQSLDQGLQFLIQYYNGEERAKGNILERFSAQQFPDLHSELNLSSLELGDSALYFCASSVGHQETQYFGPGTRLLVL.

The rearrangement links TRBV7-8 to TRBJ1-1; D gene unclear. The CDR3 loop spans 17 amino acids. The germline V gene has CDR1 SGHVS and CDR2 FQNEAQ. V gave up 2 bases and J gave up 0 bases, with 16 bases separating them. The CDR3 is CASSLTPFSQMNTEAFF. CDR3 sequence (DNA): TGTGCCAGCAGCTTAACCCCGTTCTCCCAAATGAACACTGAAGCTTTCTTT. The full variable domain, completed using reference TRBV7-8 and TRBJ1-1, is GAGVSQSPRYKVAKRGQDVALRCDPISGHVSLFWYQQALGQGPEFLTYFQNEAQLDKSGLPSDRFFAERPEGSVSTLKIQRTQQEDSAVYLCASSLTPFSQMNTEAFFGQGTRLTVV.

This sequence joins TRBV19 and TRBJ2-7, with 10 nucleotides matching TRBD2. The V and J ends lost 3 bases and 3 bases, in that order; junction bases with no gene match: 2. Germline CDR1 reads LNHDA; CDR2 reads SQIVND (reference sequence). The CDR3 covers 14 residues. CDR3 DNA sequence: TGTGCCAGTAGTATGTCTAGCGGGAGCTACGAGCAGTACTTC. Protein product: CASSMSSGSYEQYF.

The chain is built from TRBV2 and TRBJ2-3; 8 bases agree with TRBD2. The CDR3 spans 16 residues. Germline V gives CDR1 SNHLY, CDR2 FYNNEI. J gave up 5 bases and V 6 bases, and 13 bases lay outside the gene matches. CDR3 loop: CASSDGRGGWGDTQYF. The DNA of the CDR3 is TGTGCCAGCAGCGACGGACGGGGGGGCTGGGGAGATACGCAGTATTTT.

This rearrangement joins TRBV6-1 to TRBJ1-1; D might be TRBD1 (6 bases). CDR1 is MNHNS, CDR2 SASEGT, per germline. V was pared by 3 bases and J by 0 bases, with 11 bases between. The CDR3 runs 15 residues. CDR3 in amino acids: CASSEGGQMNTEAFF. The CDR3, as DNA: TGTGCCAGCAGTGAGGGGGGGCAGATGAACACTGAAGCTTTCTTT.

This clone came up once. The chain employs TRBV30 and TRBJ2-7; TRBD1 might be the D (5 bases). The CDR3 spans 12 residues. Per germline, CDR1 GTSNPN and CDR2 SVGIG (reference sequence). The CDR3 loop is CASGRVSYEQYF. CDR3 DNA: TGTGCTTCCGGCAGGGTTTCCTACGAGCAGTACTTC.

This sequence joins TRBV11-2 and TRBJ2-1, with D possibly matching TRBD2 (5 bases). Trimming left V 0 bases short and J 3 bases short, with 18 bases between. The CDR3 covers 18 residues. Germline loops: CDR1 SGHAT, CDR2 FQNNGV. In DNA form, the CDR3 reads TGTGCCAGCAGCTTAGACCCTCGCATTGCGGGTCTCTACAATGAGCAGTTCTTC. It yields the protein CASSLDPRIAGLYNEQFF.

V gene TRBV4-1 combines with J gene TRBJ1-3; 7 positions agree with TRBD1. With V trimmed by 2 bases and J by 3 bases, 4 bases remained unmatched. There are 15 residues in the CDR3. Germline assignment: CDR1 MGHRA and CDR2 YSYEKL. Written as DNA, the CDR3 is TGCGCCAGCAGCCAACCGGGACAGTATGGAAACACCATATATTTT. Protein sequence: CASSQPGQYGNTIYF.

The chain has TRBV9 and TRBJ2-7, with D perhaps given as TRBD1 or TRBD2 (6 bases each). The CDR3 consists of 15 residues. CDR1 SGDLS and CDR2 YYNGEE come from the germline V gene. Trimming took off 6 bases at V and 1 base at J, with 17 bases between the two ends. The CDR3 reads CASTPGDFQSYEQYF. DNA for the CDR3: TGTGCCAGCACCCCAGGGGACTTCCAATCCTACGAGCAGTACTTC.

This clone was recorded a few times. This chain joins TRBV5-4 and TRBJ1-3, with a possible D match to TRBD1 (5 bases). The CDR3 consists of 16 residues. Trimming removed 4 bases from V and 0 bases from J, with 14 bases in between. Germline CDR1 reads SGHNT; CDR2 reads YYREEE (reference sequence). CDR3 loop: CASSQETRVSGNTIYF. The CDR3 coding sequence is TGTGCCAGCAGCCAAGAGACCAGGGTCTCTGGAAACACCATATATTTT.